The rows below give T cell receptor beta chains drawn from one sample of a study of beta chain features in type 1 diabetes. Profiling relied on immunoSEQ multiplex PCR, and the TCRdb table lists in-frame clones only, not all of them. The table lists more than 300,000 clones, roughly an eighth of them singletons, with roughly 0.015% in the top ten. Sample: naive CD4+ T cells from blood. These receptors were obtained from a young man in good health. The CDR3 runs from the conserved cysteine through the conserved F or W. The D gene is left open where the match is weak. Not every row has a clone size; where given, it reads once, few, many or a size class.

TGTGCCAGCAGCCCGGGGACAGTAAGGACTGAAGCTTTCTTT CASSPGTVRTEAFF 14 few TRBJ1-1 TRBV5-4 TRBD1
TGTGCCAGCAGGGCCGGGACAGGGGAGGACACCTTC CASRAGTGEDTF 12 . TRBJ1-2 TRBV28 TRBD1
TGCAGCGTTGATCGTTCCAGCGGGAGGTTCAATGAGCAGTTCTTC CSVDRSSGRFNEQFF 15 . TRBJ2-1 TRBV29-1 TRBD2
TGTGCCAGCAGCTGGTCACAGGACTCCTACGAGCAGTACTTC CASSWSQDSYEQYF 14 . TRBJ2-7 TRBV7-3 .
TGTGCCTGTTGTGAGGCTAATTCACCCCTCCACTTT CACCEANSPLHF 12 many TRBJ1-6 TRBV30 .
TGTGCCAGCAGTAGGGGAGGTGGGGCCAACGTCCTGACTTTC CASSRGGGANVLTF 14 few TRBJ2-6 TRBV28 .
TGCAGCGCCCTAAGGGGGCAAAACACAGATACGCAGTATTTT CSALRGQNTDTQYF 14 few TRBJ2-3 TRBV29-1 TRBD1
TGTGCCAGCAGTCCCCCGGGACTGTCGATGAACACTGAAGCTTTCTTT CASSPPGLSMNTEAFF 16 . TRBJ1-1 TRBV28 .
TGTGCCTGGAGTGCCAAAGGAGGGGATGAGCAGTTCTTC CAWSAKGGDEQFF 13 . TRBJ2-1 TRBV30 .
TGTGCCAGCACCCGGGGGGGGACAGCTTACGAGCAGTACTTC CASTRGGTAYEQYF 14 few TRBJ2-7 TRBV28 .
TGTGCCAGCTCACCGGGACTACCGCCGGAGACCCAGTACTTC CASSPGLPPETQYF 14 . TRBJ2-5 TRBV18 TRBD2
TGCGCCAGCAGCCGACTAGCGGGACAATCCTACGAGCAGTACTTC CASSRLAGQSYEQYF 15 few TRBJ2-7 TRBV5-1 TRBD2
TGCGCCAGCAGCTTGGTGGGACAGACCTACAATGAGCAGTTCTTC CASSLVGQTYNEQFF 15 once TRBJ2-1 TRBV5-1 TRBD1
TGTGCCAGCTCACGGCGGGGGACAGGGGCACAAGCTGGGGCCAACGTCCTGACTTTC CASSRRGTGAQAGANVLTF 19 . TRBJ2-6 TRBV18 TRBD1
TGTGCCACAAGACGAGTTGGGGGGGCCCGCAATCGTGAGCAGTTCTTC CATRRVGGARNREQFF 16 . TRBJ2-1 TRBV7-9 .
TGTGCCAGCACCCGAGGGACAGCCTTCAATTCACCCCTCCACTTT CASTRGTAFNSPLHF 15 . TRBJ1-6 TRBV21-1 .
TGTGCCAGCAGTTACGGACAGATGACCTACAATGAGCAGTTCTTC CASSYGQMTYNEQFF 15 . TRBJ2-1 TRBV6-5 .
TGCGCCAGCGGCGAGCGGAACTCCTACGAGCAGTACTTC CASGERNSYEQYF 13 . TRBJ2-7 TRBV5-1 .
TGCAGTCCAGAAGAGACCCAGTACTTC CSPEETQYF 9 . TRBJ2-5 TRBV20-1 .
TGTGCCAGCTCACCACCGGCAGCGGGGAATGAGCAGTTCTTC CASSPPAAGNEQFF 14 . TRBJ2-1 TRBV18 TRBD2
TGTGCCACCAGCAGTGCGCAGGGGCGATACGGCAATCAGCCCCAGCATTTT CATSSAQGRYGNQPQHF 17 . TRBJ1-5 TRBV15 .
TGTGCCAGCAGCGGCGGGTCCTACGAGCAGTACTTC CASSGGSYEQYF 12 many TRBJ2-7 TRBV7-9 .
TGTGCCAGCAGTAAGCCGGGGGGCGGGAGGGCCGATGAGCAGTTCTTC CASSKPGGGRADEQFF 16 . TRBJ2-1 TRBV27 TRBD2
TGTGCCAGCAGGTATCAGGGAGGGGGCTACACCTTC CASRYQGGGYTF 12 few TRBJ1-2 TRBV5-4 .
TGTGCCAGCTCAAGTAGAGAAGAGAACTATGGCTACACCTTC CASSSREENYGYTF 14 few TRBJ1-2 TRBV18 .
TGTGCCAGCCGACCCCTTGACAGGGGGAGAGTTACTGAAGCTTTCTTT CASRPLDRGRVTEAFF 16 . TRBJ1-1 TRBV9 TRBD1
TGTGCCAGTAGTACGTACAGGGCCGATCAGCCCCAGCATTTT CASSTYRADQPQHF 14 . TRBJ1-5 TRBV19 .
TGTGCCAGCAGCCCTAGTGTTTATGGGGGATCGGGACAGGGAGACGAGCAGTACTTC CASSPSVYGGSGQGDEQYF 19 . TRBJ2-7 TRBV7-9 TRBD1
TGTGCCAGTAGTCCACAGGGGGCACTTGGGGCCAACGTCCTGACTTTC CASSPQGALGANVLTF 16 few TRBJ2-6 TRBV19 TRBD1
TGTGCCAGCAGCTTAGAGACAGTCAATGAGCAGTTCTTC CASSLETVNEQFF 13 few TRBJ2-1 TRBV7-2 .
TGCAGCGTCCAAGTCTGGGGCGGAGGGACTGAAGCTTTCTTT CSVQVWGGGTEAFF 14 few TRBJ1-1 TRBV29-1 .
TGTGCCAGCAGCCAAGGCGACAGTTCTGGGGCCAACGTCCTGACTTTC CASSQGDSSGANVLTF 16 few TRBJ2-6 TRBV14 .
TGTGCCAGTAGACCACTAGGTTACAATGAGCAGTTCTTC CASRPLGYNEQFF 13 few TRBJ2-1 TRBV19 .
TGTGCCAGCAGTGCGGGGACAGCCCAAGAGACCCAGTACTTC CASSAGTAQETQYF 14 . TRBJ2-5 TRBV25-1 TRBD1
TGTGCCAGCAGTCGGGACAGGGGGCGCACAGATACGCAGTATTTT CASSRDRGRTDTQYF 15 . TRBJ2-3 TRBV6-1 TRBD1
TGCGCCAGCAGCTCGGGACTAGCGGGTGAAGCAGATACGCAGTATTTT CASSSGLAGEADTQYF 16 few TRBJ2-3 TRBV5-1 TRBD2
TGCGCCAGCAGCTTGGTGGGGGCTCCGGATACGCAGTATTTT CASSLVGAPDTQYF 14 . TRBJ2-3 TRBV5-1 .
TGTGCCACCAGCAGGGACAGGCCCTACGAGCAGTACTTC CATSRDRPYEQYF 13 . TRBJ2-7 TRBV15 TRBD1
TGTGCCAGCAGCTTCTCTAGCGGGGGGTATTACGAGCAGTACTTC CASSFSSGGYYEQYF 15 . TRBJ2-7 TRBV5-4 TRBD2
TGCGCCAGCAGCCAAGGATTTAGGAGGTTGAACACTGAAGCTTTCTTT CASSQGFRRLNTEAFF 16 . TRBJ1-1 TRBV4-3 .
TGTGCCACCACCCCCCGACAGGGCTTGAACACTGAAGCTTTCTTT CATTPRQGLNTEAFF 15 . TRBJ1-1 TRBV27 TRBD1
TGTGCCAGCAGCTGGACCAGACTAGCCTATGAGCAGTTCTTC CASSWTRLAYEQFF 14 few TRBJ2-1 TRBV5-4 TRBD2
TGTGCCAGCACCCTGACTAGCGAGGGAGACGAGCAGTACTTC CASTLTSEGDEQYF 14 few TRBJ2-7 TRBV6-4 TRBD2
TGTGCCAGCAGCCGAACTTACAGGGGAAGGGACACGGATACGCAGTATTTT CASSRTYRGRDTDTQYF 17 . TRBJ2-3 TRBV7-6 TRBD1
TGTGCCAGCAGCTCTTACAGCGGGGGATCCTCCTACGAGCAGTACTTC CASSSYSGGSSYEQYF 16 few TRBJ2-7 TRBV5-6 TRBD2
TGTGCCAGCACCACGGGGGGCTACGAGCAGTACTTC CASTTGGYEQYF 12 . TRBJ2-7 TRBV28 TRBD2
TGTGCCAGCAACTACAACACTGAAGCTTTCTTT CASNYNTEAFF 11 few TRBJ1-1 TRBV7-9 .
TGCGCCAGCAGCTGGGCCGTTAATGAAAAACTGTTTTTT CASSWAVNEKLFF 13 . TRBJ1-4 TRBV5-1 .
TGTGCCAGCAGTTTTCTCCCGAACACTGAAGCTTTCTTT CASSFLPNTEAFF 13 few TRBJ1-1 TRBV28 .
TGTGCCACGCAGGGGACTAGCGGGGGCTTGAACACAGATACGCAGTATTTT CATQGTSGGLNTDTQYF 17 . TRBJ2-3 TRBV28 TRBD2
TGCGCCAGCACACCAGGGGGGGACAGGGCTAATTCACCCCTCCACTTT CASTPGGDRANSPLHF 16 . TRBJ1-6 TRBV5-1 TRBD1
TGTGCCAGCAGCTTAGCAGCGGGAGAGGCCGGGGAGCTGTTTTTT CASSLAAGEAGELFF 15 few TRBJ2-2 TRBV7-2 TRBD2
TGTGCCAGCAGCACGTACCGGGACAGGTACGACTATGGCTACACCTTC CASSTYRDRYDYGYTF 16 few TRBJ1-2 TRBV7-2 TRBD1